This paragraph covers one T cell receptor beta chain sequence. This CDR3 is built from 13 residues. V was shortened by 2 bases and J by 1 base, with 5 bases between the two germline ends. CDR1 KGHSH and CDR2 LQKENI come from the germline V gene. The libraries were made with immunoSEQ v3. Generated by immunoSEQ multiplex PCR, the TCRdb table keeps only in-frame clones and is missing some. The sample lists under 60,000 clones; 80% to 90% were seen once. The sample is drawn from a study of TIL therapy for anti-PD-1-resistant metastatic lung cancer. The wider study: Median tumor PD-L1 proportion score was approximately 5.7%.

Time point of the sample: pre-treatment sample, taken before nivolumab and TIL therapy. V and J are TRBV18 and TRBJ1-1; unclear D gene. This TCR was sampled from a person between 25 and 80 years old with non-small cell lung cancer. Source: blood, taken at baseline. CDR3 in amino acids: CASSPNANTEAFF. CDR3 sequence (DNA): TGTGCCAGCTCACCAAACGCGAACACTGAAGCTTTCTTT. The full variable domain, rest sourced from reference TRBV18 and TRBJ1-1, is NAGVMQNPRHLVRRRGQEARLRCSPMKGHSHVYWYRQLPEEGLKFMVYLQKENIIDESGMPKERFSAEFPKEGPSILRIQQVVRGDSAAYFCASSPNANTEAFFGQGTRLTVV.